This record concerns one TCR beta chain sequence. These data come from a study of blood T cell repertoires in COVID-19. CDR3 size: 14 residues. V was pared by 3 bases and J by 7 bases, with 10 bases between. Germline V gives CDR1 KGHSH, CDR2 LQKENI. The method was immunoSEQ multiplex PCR; TCRdb's version includes in-frame clones alone and lacks a portion of them. The sample shows a few hundred thousand clones, about nine tenths of them seen only once. The chain carries TRBV18 and TRBJ1-6; D remains unclear. Sequenced input: peripheral blood. This TCR was sampled from a woman aged 40 to 50 with acute or convalescent COVID-19. In DNA form, the CDR3 reads TGTGCCAGCTCACCTACGGGGTGGAATTCACCCCTCCACTTT. Amino acid sequence: CASSPTGWNSPLHF.